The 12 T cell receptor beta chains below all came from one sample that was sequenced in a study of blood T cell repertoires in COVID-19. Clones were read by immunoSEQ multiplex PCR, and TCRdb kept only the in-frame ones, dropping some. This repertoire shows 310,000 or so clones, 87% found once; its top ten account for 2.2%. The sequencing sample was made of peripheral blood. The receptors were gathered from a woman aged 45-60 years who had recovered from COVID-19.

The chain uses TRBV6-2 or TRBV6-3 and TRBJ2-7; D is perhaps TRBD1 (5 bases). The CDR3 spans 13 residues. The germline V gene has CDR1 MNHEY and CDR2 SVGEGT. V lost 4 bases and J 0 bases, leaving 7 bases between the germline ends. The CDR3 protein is CASSSRGSYEQYF. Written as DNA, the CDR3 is TGTGCCAGCAGTTCTAGGGGCTCCTACGAGCAGTACTTC.

The CDR3 spells CASRGGLKSGANVLTF. DNA of the CDR3: TGTGCCAGCAGGGGGGGTCTAAAGTCTGGGGCCAACGTCCTGACTTTC. This chain uses TRBV7-9 with TRBJ2-6; TRBD2 might be the D (6 bases). This CDR3 contains 16 residues. Germline V lookup: CDR1 SEHNR, CDR2 FQNEAQ (reference sequence). V dropped 6 bases and J dropped 1 base, with 13 bases sitting between them.

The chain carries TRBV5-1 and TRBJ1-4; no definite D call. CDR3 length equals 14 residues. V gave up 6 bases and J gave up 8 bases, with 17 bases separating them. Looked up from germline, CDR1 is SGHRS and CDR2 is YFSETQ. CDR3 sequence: CASTTSGMREKLFF. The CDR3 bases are TGCGCCAGCACAACGTCGGGGATGAGAGAAAAACTGTTTTTT.

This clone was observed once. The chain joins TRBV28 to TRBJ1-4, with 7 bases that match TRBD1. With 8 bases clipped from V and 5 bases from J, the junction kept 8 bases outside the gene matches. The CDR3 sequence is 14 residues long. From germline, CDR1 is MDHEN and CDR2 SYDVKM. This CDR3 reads CASQTGQINEKLFF. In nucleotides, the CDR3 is TGTGCCAGCCAAACGGGACAGATAAATGAAAAACTGTTTTTT.

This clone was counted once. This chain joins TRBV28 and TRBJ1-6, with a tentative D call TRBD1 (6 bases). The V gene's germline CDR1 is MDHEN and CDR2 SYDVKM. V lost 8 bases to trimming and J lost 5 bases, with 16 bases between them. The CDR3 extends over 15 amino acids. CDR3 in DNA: TGTGCCAGCTTTGGGACAAGAAGGGATAATTCACCCCTCCACTTT. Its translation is CASFGTRRDNSPLHF. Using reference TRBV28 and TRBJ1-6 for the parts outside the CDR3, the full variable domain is DVKVTQSSRYLVKRTGEKVFLECVQDMDHENMFWYRQDPGLGLRLIYFSYDVKMKEKGDIPEGYSVSREKKERFSLILESASTNQTSMYLCASFGTRRDNSPLHFGNGTRLTVT.

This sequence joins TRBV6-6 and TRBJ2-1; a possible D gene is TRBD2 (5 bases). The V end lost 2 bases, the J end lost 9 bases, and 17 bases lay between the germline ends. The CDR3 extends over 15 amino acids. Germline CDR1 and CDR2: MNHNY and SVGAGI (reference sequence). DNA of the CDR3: TGTGCCAGCAGTTACCGGAATAGCGAATCAAGTGAGCAGTTCTTC. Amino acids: CASSYRNSESSEQFF.

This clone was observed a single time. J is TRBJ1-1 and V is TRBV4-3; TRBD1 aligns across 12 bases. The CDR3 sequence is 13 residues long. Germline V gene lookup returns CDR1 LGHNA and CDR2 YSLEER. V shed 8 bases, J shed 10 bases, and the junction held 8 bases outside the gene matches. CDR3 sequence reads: CASGTGQGAGAFF. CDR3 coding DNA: TGCGCCAGCGGCACGGGACAGGGGGCAGGAGCTTTCTTT.

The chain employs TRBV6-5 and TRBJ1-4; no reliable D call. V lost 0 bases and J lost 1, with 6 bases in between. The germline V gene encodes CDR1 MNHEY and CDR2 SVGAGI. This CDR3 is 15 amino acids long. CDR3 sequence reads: CASSYSGRTNEKLFF. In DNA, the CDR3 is TGTGCCAGCAGTTACTCAGGGAGAACTAATGAAAAACTGTTTTTT.

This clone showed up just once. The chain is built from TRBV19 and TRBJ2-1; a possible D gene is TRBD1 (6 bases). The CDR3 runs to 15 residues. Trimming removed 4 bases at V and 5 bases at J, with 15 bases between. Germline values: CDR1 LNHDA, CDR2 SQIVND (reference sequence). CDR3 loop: CASSTDLDSNNEQFF. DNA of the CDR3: TGTGCCAGTAGTACCGACTTGGACAGCAACAATGAGCAGTTCTTC. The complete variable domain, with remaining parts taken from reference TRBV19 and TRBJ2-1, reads DGGITQSPKYLFRKEGQNVTLSCEQNLNHDAMYWYRQDPGQGLRLIYYSQIVNDFQKGDIAEGYSVSREKKESFPLTVTSAQKNPTAFYLCASSTDLDSNNEQFFGPGTRLTVL.

CDR3 bases: TGTGCCAGCAGGCCTGGGGGGGGCTATGGCTACACCTTC. It translates to CASRPGGGYGYTF. The chain recombines TRBV28 with TRBJ1-2, with D perhaps TRBD1 (5 bases). The length of the CDR3 is 13 residues. CDR1 and CDR2 (germline): MDHEN, SYDVKM. The V end was cut by 6 bases, the J end by 4 bases, with 12 bases between.

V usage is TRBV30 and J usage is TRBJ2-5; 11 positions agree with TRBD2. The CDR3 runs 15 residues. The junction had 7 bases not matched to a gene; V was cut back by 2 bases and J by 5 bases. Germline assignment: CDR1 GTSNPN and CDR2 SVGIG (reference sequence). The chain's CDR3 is CAWSMGLAEGETQYF. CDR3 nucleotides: TGTGCCTGGAGTATGGGACTAGCGGAGGGCGAGACCCAGTACTTC.

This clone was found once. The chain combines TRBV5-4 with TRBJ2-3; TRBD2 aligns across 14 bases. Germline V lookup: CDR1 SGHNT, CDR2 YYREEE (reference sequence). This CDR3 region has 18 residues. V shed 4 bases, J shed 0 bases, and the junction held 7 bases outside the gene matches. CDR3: CASSRGLAGEISTDTQYF. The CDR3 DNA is TGTGCCAGCAGCAGGGGACTAGCGGGGGAGATTAGCACAGATACGCAGTATTTT.